These 10 T cell receptor beta chains share one sample of origin, sequenced in a study of cytomegalovirus exposure and HLA in healthy donors. TCRdb's copy holds only in-frame clones and misses some; the assay was immunoSEQ multiplex PCR. The table includes 260,000 or so clones, about 92% detected once. The specimen was PBMCs. These receptor sequences come from a woman aged 25-40 years in good health and CMV-seronegative.

The chain carries TRBV5-1 and TRBJ2-1, with 12 nucleotides matching TRBD2. V shed 1 base and J 7 bases; nucleotides not matched to a gene: 3. This CDR3 comprises 15 residues. From germline, CDR1 is SGHRS and CDR2 YFSETQ. Here the CDR3 reads CASSLSLAGGNEQFF. In DNA form, the CDR3 reads TGCGCCAGCAGCTTGTCCCTAGCGGGAGGGAATGAGCAGTTCTTC.

The CDR3 nucleotides read TGTGCCAGCAGCGTAGGTATTAGTAGCGGGAGATACAATGAGCAGTTCTTC. This gives the protein CASSVGISSGRYNEQFF. This sequence joins TRBV9 and TRBJ2-1; 9 bases match TRBD2. This CDR3 has 17 residues. Unmatched junction bases numbered 8, after V lost 0 bases and J lost 4 bases. In germline, CDR1 is SGDLS, CDR2 YYNGEE.

The chain has TRBV27 and TRBJ1-5; maybe TRBD1 (5 bases). The ends were cut back, 0 bases at V and 2 bases at J, with 11 bases in the middle. Germline loops: CDR1 MNHEY, CDR2 SMNVEV (reference sequence). The CDR3 has 16 residues. CDR3 bases: TGTGCCAGCAGTTTATCTTCTGGAGGGGGCAATCAGCCCCAGCATTTT. Its protein product is CASSLSSGGGNQPQHF.

V usage is TRBV4-1 and J usage is TRBJ2-1, with a tentative D call TRBD1 (6 bases). Per the germline V gene, CDR1 is MGHRA and CDR2 is YSYEKL. V was cut by 0 bases and J by 0 bases, with 18 bases left in between. The CDR3 has 19 residues. This chain's CDR3 is CASSQDWQGRGLSYNEQFF. In DNA, the CDR3 is TGCGCCAGCAGCCAAGACTGGCAGGGGAGAGGCCTCTCCTACAATGAGCAGTTCTTC.

Notes on this clone: This same CDR3 is encoded by further DNA sequences in the sample. This chain joins TRBV5-6 and TRBJ2-7; 11 nucleotides align to TRBD2. V lost 6 bases, J lost 3 bases, and 5 bases stayed unmatched. Per the germline V gene, CDR1 is SGHDT and CDR2 is YYEEEE. The CDR3 length is 14 residues. The CDR3 protein is CASTVLAGVYEQYF. CDR3 in DNA: TGTGCCAGCACCGTACTAGCGGGAGTCTACGAGCAGTACTTC.

The gene calls are TRBV27 and TRBJ2-7; D gene ambiguous. Germline CDR1 and CDR2: MNHEY and SMNVEV (reference sequence). The CDR3 runs to 11 residues. The ends were cut back, 5 bases at V and 2 bases at J, with 4 bases in the middle. CDR3 protein: CASSPPYEQYF. The CDR3 DNA reads TGTGCCAGCAGTCCCCCCTACGAGCAGTACTTC.

This chain joins TRBV28 and TRBJ2-1, with TRBD2 matching 7 bases. Trimming removed 6 bases from V and 2 bases from J; junction bases left unmatched: 10. The germline gives CDR1 MDHEN, CDR2 SYDVKM. The CDR3 contains 16 residues. The CDR3 nucleotides read TGTGCCAGCAGGGATCTAGCGGAGCCTCCCTACAATGAGCAGTTCTTC. It yields the protein CASRDLAEPPYNEQFF.

This clone occurred once. This chain connects TRBV2 to TRBJ2-1; D is possibly TRBD1 or TRBD2 (6 bases each). Germline CDR1 SNHLY, CDR2 FYNNEI. The CDR3 has 16 residues. V lost 2 bases and J 3 bases, leaving 14 bases between the germline ends. The DNA of the CDR3 is TGTGCCAGCAGTGAAATCGGGGGCAGGGACTACAATGAGCAGTTCTTC. Its protein is CASSEIGGRDYNEQFF.

This chain links TRBV5-6 with TRBJ1-3; D is unclear. This CDR3 has 14 amino acids. With 4 bases removed from V and 0 bases from J, the gap between germline ends came to 8 bases. Germline values: CDR1 SGHDT, CDR2 YYEEEE. The CDR3 region has the DNA TGTGCCAGCAGCGAGGGTTACTCTGGAAACACCATATATTTT. Its translation is CASSEGYSGNTIYF.

The rearrangement links TRBV28 to TRBJ2-3; 13 bases match TRBD2. The length of the CDR3 is 14 residues. Germline V gene sequence: CDR1 MDHEN, CDR2 SYDVKM. V trimming: 4 bases; J trimming: 6 bases; junction bases outside the gene matches: 1. The CDR3 loop is CASSWTSGSDTQYF. CDR3 nucleotides: TGTGCCAGCAGTTGGACTAGCGGGAGTGATACGCAGTATTTT.